This T cell receptor beta chain was sequenced during a study of blood T cell repertoires in COVID-19. Study in general: Specimens from acute and convalescent COVID-19 originated in the United States, Italy and Spain. PBMCs, B-cell-depleted T cells, or T cells provided the cDNA or gDNA that made up the material.

In the study's own analysis: Estimated nucleated cell counts came from reference gene primer amplification. Sequenced by immunoSEQ multiplex PCR; TCRdb stores in-frame clones only, minus some. That table gives V, J and clone size, and the DNA gave D and trimming. Here the sample spans approximately 220,000 clones, over 80% being singletons. The sequencing sample was made of peripheral blood. The sequence came from a man aged 40-55 years with acute or convalescent COVID-19.

The CDR3 bases are TGTGCCAGCAGCTCCCGGGGGGGGTCTGGAAACACCATATATTTT. This codes for CASSSRGGSGNTIYF. The chain employs TRBV7-2 and TRBJ1-3; TRBD1 might be the D (5 bases). V was shortened by 4 bases and J by 1 base, with 11 bases between the two germline ends. The germline V gene encodes CDR1 SGHTA and CDR2 FQGNSA. CDR3 length: 15 amino acids.